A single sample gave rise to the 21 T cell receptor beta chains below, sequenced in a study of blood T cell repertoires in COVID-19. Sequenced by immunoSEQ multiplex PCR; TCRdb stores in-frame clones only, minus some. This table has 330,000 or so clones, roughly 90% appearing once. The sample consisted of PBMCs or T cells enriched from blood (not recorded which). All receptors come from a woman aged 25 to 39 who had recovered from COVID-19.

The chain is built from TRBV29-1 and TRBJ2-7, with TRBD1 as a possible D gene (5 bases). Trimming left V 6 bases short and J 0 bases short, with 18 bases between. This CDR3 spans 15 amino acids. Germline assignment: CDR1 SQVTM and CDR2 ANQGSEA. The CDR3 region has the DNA TGCAGCGTCACGACAGCTGCTAAAAGCTCCTACGAGCAGTACTTC. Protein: CSVTTAAKSSYEQYF.

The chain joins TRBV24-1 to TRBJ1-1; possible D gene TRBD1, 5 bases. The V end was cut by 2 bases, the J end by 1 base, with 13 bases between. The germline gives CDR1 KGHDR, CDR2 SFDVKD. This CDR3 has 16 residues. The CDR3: CATSDSAPQGNTEAFF. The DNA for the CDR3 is TGTGCCACCAGTGATTCCGCCCCTCAGGGGAACACTGAAGCTTTCTTT.

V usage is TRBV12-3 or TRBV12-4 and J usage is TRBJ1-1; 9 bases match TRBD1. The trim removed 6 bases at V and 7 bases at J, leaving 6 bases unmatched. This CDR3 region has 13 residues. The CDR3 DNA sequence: TGTGCCAGCAGCGGAGGACAGGGGTTTGAAGCTTTCTTT. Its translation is CASSGGQGFEAFF.

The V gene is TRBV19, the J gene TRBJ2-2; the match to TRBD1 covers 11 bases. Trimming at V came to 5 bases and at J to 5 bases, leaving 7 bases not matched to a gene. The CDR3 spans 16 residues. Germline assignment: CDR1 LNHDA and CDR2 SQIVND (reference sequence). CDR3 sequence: CASSAGQGVRTGELFF. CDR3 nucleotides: TGTGCCAGTAGTGCGGGACAGGGGGTAAGAACCGGGGAGCTGTTTTTT.

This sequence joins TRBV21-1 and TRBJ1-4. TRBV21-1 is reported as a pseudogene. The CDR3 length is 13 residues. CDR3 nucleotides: TGTGCCAGCAGCCGGGAGGGTGGAGTAAAACTGTTTTTT. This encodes CASSREGGVKLFF.

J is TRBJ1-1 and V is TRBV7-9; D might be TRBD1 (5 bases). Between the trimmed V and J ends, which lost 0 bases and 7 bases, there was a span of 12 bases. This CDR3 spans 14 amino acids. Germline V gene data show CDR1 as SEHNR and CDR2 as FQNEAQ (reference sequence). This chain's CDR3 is CASSLAGGRGEAFF. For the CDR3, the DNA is TGTGCCAGCAGCTTAGCGGGAGGAAGGGGTGAAGCTTTCTTT.

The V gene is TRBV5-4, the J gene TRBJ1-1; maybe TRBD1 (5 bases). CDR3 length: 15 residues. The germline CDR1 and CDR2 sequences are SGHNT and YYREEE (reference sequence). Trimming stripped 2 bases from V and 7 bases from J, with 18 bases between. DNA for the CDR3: TGTGCCAGCAGCTTAAGCGGGGGTTCTTCGAGTGAAGCTTTCTTT. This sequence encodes CASSLSGGSSSEAFF.

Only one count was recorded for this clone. CDR3 in amino acids: CASSYLEAGASYNEQFF. The CDR3 bases are TGTGCCAGCAGTTACTTAGAAGCGGGAGCTTCCTACAATGAGCAGTTCTTC. The chain recombines TRBV6-2 or TRBV6-3 with TRBJ2-1; 8 bases fit TRBD2. CDR1 and CDR2 from the germline V gene are MNHEY and SVGEGT. With V trimmed by 1 base and J by 1 base, 6 bases remained unmatched. This CDR3 has 17 residues.

CDR3: CASSHTSGGGSDTQYF. The DNA of the CDR3 is TGTGCCAGCAGCCACACTAGCGGGGGAGGGTCAGATACGCAGTATTTT. The rearrangement joins TRBV3-1 (or the pseudogene TRBV3-2) to TRBJ2-3, with 11 bases aligning to TRBD2. The germline gives CDR1 LGHDT, CDR2 YNNKEL (reference sequence). The trim removed 3 bases at V and 4 bases at J, leaving 6 bases unmatched. This CDR3 is 16 amino acids long.

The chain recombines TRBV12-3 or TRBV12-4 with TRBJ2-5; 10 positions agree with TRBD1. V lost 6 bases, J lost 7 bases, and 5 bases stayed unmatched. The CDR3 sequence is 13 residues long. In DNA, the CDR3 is TGTGCCAGCAGGACAGGGGGCGTTGGGACCCAGTACTTC. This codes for CASRTGGVGTQYF.

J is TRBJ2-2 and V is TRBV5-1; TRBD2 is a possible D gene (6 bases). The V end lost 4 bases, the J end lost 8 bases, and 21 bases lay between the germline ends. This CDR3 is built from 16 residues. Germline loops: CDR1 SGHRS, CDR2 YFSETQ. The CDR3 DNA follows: TGCGCCAGCAGCCCACCGGGACTGCAGCTCGGGGGGGAGCTGTTTTTT. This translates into CASSPPGLQLGGELFF.

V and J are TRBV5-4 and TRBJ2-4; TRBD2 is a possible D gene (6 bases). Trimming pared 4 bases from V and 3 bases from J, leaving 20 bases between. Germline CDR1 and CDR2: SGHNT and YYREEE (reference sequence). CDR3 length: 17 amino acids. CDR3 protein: CASSPVGPGGYKNIQYF. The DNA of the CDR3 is TGTGCCAGCAGCCCCGTAGGTCCCGGGGGTTACAAAAACATTCAGTACTTC.

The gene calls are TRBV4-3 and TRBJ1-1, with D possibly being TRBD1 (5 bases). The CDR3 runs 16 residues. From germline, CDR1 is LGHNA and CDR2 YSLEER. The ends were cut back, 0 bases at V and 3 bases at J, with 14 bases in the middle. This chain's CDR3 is CASSQEVRVGDTEAFF. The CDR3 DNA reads TGCGCCAGCAGCCAAGAAGTCAGGGTCGGTGACACTGAAGCTTTCTTT.

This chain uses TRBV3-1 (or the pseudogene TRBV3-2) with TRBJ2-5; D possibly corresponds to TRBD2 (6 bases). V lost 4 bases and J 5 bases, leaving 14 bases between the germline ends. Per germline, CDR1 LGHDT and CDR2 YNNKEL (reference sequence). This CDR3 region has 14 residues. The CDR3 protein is CASSRDLSGETQYF. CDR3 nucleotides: TGTGCCAGCAGCCGGGACTTAAGCGGGGAGACCCAGTACTTC.

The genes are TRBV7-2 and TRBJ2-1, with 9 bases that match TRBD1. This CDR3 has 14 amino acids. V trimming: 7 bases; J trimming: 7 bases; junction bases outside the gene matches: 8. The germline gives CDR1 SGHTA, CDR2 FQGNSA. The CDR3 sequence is CASTPDRGGNEQFF. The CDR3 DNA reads TGTGCCAGCACCCCGGACAGGGGCGGGAATGAGCAGTTCTTC. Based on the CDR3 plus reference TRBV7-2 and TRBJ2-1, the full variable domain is GAGVSQSPSNKVTEKGKDVELRCDPISGHTALYWYRQSLGQGLEFLIYFQGNSAPDKSGLPSDRFSAERTGGSVSTLTIQRTQQEDSAVYLCASTPDRGGNEQFFGPGTRLTVL.

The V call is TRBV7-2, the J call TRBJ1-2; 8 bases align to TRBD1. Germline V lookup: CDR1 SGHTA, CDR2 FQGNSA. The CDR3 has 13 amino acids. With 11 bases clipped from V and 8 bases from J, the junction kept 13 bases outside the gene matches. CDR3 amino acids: CAGGPDRVGGYTF. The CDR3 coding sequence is TGTGCCGGAGGCCCGGACAGGGTAGGGGGCTACACCTTC.

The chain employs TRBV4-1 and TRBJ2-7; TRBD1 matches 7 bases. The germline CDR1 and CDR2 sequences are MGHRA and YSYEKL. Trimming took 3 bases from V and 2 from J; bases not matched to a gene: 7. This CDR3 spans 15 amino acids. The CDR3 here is CASSQATGQTYEQYF. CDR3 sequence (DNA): TGCGCCAGCAGCCAGGCCACGGGACAGACCTACGAGCAGTACTTC.

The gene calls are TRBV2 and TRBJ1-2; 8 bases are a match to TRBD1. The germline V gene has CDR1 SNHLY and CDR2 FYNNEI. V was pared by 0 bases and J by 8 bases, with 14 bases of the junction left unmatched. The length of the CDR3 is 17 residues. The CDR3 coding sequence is TGTGCCAGCAGTGAAGCGCTTCCGGGACAGGAGACTTTGGGCTACACCTTC. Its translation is CASSEALPGQETLGYTF.

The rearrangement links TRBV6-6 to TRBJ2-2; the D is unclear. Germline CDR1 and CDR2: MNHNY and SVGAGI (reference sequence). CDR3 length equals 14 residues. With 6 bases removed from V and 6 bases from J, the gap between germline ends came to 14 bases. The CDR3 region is CASSAPGVAGELFF. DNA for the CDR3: TGTGCCAGCAGCGCCCCCGGAGTAGCCGGGGAGCTGTTTTTT.

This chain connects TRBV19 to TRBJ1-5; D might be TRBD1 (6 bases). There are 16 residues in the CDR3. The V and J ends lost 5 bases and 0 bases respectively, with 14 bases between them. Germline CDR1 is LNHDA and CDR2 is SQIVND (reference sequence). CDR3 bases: TGTGCCAGTAGTCGTCAGGGGACGAATAGCAATCAGCCCCAGCATTTT. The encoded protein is CASSRQGTNSNQPQHF.

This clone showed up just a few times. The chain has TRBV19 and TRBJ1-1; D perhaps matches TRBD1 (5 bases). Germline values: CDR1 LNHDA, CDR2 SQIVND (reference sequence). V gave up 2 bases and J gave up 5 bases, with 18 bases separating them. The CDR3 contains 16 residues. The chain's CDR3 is CASSILLSRPGTEAFF. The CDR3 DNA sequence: TGTGCCAGTAGTATACTTCTAAGTAGGCCAGGGACTGAAGCTTTCTTT.